This TCR beta chain was observed in a study of radiotherapy plus CTLA-4 blockade in lung cancer. The germline gives CDR1 SGHNT, CDR2 YYREEE (reference sequence). V was clipped by 5 bases and J by 4 bases; unmatched bases: 2. CDR3 length: 15 amino acids. Using immunoSEQ multiplex PCR, the repertoire was profiled, and TCRdb retains in-frame clones only, with some absent. The data contain approximately 19,000 clones, roughly 86% of them singletons. This sample comprised peripheral blood, obtained from a patient treated with radiotherapy plus ipilimumab. This TCR came from a human donor with non-small cell lung cancer whose response to radiotherapy plus ipilimumab could not be evaluated. The chain recombines TRBV5-4 with TRBJ2-2, with TRBD2 matching over 13 bases. DNA for the CDR3: TGTGCCAGCAGGCGACTAGCGGGAGGCACCGGGGAGCTGTTTTTT. It translates to CASRRLAGGTGELFF. Based on the CDR3 plus reference TRBV5-4 and TRBJ2-2, the full variable domain is ETGVTQSPTHLIKTRGQQVTLRCSSQSGHNTVSWYQQALGQGPQFIFQYYREEENGRGNFPPRFSGLQFPNYSSELNVNALELDDSALYLCASRRLAGGTGELFFGEGSRLTVL.